This TCR beta chain comes out of a study of cytomegalovirus exposure and HLA in healthy donors. General study points: TCR beta V segments were, for the most part, productive about 87% or about 30% of the time in an earlier analysis. As a later analysis showed, a missense DCLRE1C variant was linked to trimming of TCR beta V- and J-genes. In a later analysis, productive TCRs from donors in an Asian-associated ancestry cluster reportedly carried fewer N-insertions than the cohort mean.

CDR1 and CDR2 (germline): SGHRS, YFSETQ. The germline V and J ends were trimmed by 1 base and 7 bases, with 12 bases remaining between them. This CDR3 is built from 15 residues. About this clone itself: The antigen is unknown.

PCR used 60 Vbeta primers and 13 Jbeta primers. Here immunoSEQ multiplex PCR was the method, and the copy in TCRdb shows in-frame clones only, minus some. Its clone listing holds approximately 140,000 clones. This receptor was identified in a man aged 35 to 55 in good health and CMV-seronegative. J is TRBJ1-6 and V is TRBV5-1; possibly TRBD1 for D (5 bases). Sequencing used PBMCs. The CDR3 sequence is CASSLNRQPNSPLHF. The CDR3 bases are TGCGCCAGCAGCTTGAACAGACAGCCGAATTCACCCCTCCACTTT.